The entry below describes one T cell receptor (beta chain). CDR3 size: 18 residues. This record comes from a study of blood T cell repertoires in COVID-19. About the research overall: Sample material is recorded as cDNA or gDNA derived from T cells, B-cell-depleted T cells, or PBMCs.

Original processing methods: It was from reference gene primer amplification that nucleated cell counts were estimated. Assay: immunoSEQ multiplex PCR; the TCRdb copy retains only in-frame clones and omits some. V and J calls and clone size are as listed in that table; D and trimming were resolved from the DNA. The table includes around 56,000 clones, 81% detected once. Sequenced sample: peripheral blood. V and J are TRBV21-1 and TRBJ2-2; TRBD2 was called by the table and not checked on the DNA. TRBV21-1 is a known pseudogene. The origin of this receptor is a woman over 75 with active or convalescent COVID-19. The CDR3 nucleotides are TGTGCCAGCACCCGTAGCGAAAGGGACTGGACGAACACCGGGGAGCTGTTTTTT. It yields the protein CASTRSERDWTNTGELFF.